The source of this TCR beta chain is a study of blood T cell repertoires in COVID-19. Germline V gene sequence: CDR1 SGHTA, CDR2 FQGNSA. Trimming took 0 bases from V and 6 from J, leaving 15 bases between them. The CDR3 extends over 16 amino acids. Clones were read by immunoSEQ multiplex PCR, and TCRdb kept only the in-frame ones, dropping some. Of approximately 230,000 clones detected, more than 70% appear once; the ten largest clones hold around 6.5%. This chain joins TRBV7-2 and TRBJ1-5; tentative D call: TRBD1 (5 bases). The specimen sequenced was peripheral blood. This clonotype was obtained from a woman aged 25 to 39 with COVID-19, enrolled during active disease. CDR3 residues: CASSLAFRRDGQPQHF. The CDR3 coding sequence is TGTGCCAGCAGCTTAGCATTCAGGAGGGACGGTCAGCCCCAGCATTTT. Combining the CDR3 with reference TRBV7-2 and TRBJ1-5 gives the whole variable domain GAGVSQSPSNKVTEKGKDVELRCDPISGHTALYWYRQSLGQGLEFLIYFQGNSAPDKSGLPSDRFSAERTGGSVSTLTIQRTQQEDSAVYLCASSLAFRRDGQPQHFGDGTRLSIL.